The text below deals with one T cell receptor beta chain. A much bigger clone sits one base away, suggesting this may be a read error. This specimen belongs to a study of breast tumors, draining lymph nodes, adjacent tissues. TCRdb called the multiplex PCR reads again in MiXCR, with one record for every CDR3 protein. Of some 130,000 distinct CDR3 sequences listed, just under 20% are singletons. Breast cancer patients provided tissue from their axillary draining lymph nodes. There are 16 residues in the CDR3. CDR1 SGDLS and CDR2 YYNGEE come from the germline V gene. Material for sequencing was axillary lymph node tissue. This receptor was identified in a female donor with breast cancer. Some clones in this sample may be carry-over from other donors' samples. V is TRBV9 and J is TRBJ2-3; D possibly corresponds to TRBD2 (6 bases). The CDR3 DNA reads as TGTGCCAGCAGCCCGGGCGGGGTTCGGACCACAGATATGCAGTATTTT. Translating gives CASSPGGVRTTDMQYF.